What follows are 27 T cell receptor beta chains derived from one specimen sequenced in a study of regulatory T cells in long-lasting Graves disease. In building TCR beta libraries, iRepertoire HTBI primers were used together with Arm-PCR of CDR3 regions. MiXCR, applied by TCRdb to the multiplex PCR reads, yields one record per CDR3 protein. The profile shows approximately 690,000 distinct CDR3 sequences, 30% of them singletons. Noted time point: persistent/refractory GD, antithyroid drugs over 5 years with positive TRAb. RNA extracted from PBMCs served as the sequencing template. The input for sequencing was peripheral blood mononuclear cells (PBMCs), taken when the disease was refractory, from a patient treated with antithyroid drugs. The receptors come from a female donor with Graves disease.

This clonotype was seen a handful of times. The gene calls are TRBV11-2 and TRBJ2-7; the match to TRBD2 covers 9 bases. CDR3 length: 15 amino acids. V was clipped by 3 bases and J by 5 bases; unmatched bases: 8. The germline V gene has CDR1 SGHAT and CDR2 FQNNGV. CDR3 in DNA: TGTGCCAGCAGCTTCGCCGCGGGAGGGCCGGACGAGCAGTACTTC. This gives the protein CASSFAAGGPDEQYF.

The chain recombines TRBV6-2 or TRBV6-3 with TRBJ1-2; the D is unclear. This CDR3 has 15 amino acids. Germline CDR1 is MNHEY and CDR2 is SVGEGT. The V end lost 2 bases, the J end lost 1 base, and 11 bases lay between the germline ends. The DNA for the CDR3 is TGTGCCAGCAGTTACCTTCAGGACGTTAACTATGGCTACACCTTC. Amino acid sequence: CASSYLQDVNYGYTF.

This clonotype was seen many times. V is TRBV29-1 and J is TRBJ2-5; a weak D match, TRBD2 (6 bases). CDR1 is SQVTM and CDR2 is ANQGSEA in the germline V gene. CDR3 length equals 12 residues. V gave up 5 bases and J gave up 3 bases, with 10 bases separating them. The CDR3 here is CSVRAGKETQYF. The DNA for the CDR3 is TGCAGCGTTAGGGCGGGAAAAGAGACCCAGTACTTC. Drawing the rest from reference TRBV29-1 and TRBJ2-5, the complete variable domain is SAVISQKPSRDICQRGTSLTIQCQVDSQVTMMFWYRQQPGQSLTLIATANQGSEATYESGFVIDKFPISRPNLTFSTLTVSNMSPEDSSIYLCSVRAGKETQYFGPGTRLLVL.

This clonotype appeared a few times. The CDR3 DNA follows: TGTGCCAGCAGTTACCTCCAGGGGCACGACAATTCACCCCTCCACTTT. Protein product: CASSYLQGHDNSPLHF. V gene TRBV6-5 combines with J gene TRBJ1-6; a weak D match, TRBD1 (6 bases). The CDR3 runs 16 residues. Germline CDR1 reads MNHEY; CDR2 reads SVGAGI. The V and J ends lost 2 bases and 7 bases respectively, with 15 bases between them.

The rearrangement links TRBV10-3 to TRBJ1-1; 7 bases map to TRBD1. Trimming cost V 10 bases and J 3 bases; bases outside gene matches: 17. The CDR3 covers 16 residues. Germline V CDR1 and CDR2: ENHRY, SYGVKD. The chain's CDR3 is CATTSTGAPTDTEAFF. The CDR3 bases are TGTGCCACAACTTCAACAGGGGCGCCAACGGACACTGAAGCTTTCTTT.

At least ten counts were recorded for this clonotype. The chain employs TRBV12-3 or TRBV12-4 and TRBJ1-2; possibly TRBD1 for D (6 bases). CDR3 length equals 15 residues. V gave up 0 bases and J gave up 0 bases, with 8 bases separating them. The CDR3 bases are TGTGCCAGCAGTTTAGCGGGGGCGGCTAACTATGGCTACACCTTC. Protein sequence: CASSLAGAANYGYTF.

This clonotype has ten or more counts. This chain's CDR3 is CASRGYGYTF. CDR3 sequence (DNA): TGTGCCAGCAGAGGCTATGGCTACACCTTC. The chain has TRBV28 and TRBJ1-2; D is ambiguous. Germline V gene sequence: CDR1 MDHEN, CDR2 SYDVKM. V shed 6 bases and J shed 4 bases, with 3 bases lying between them. The CDR3 covers 10 residues.

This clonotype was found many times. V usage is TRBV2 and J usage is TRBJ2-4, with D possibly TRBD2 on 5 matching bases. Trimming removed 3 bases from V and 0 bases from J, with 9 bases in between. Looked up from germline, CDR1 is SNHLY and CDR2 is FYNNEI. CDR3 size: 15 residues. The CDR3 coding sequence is TGTGCCAGCAGTGAGAGGGCTGTAGCCAAAAACATTCAGTACTTC. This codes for CASSERAVAKNIQYF.

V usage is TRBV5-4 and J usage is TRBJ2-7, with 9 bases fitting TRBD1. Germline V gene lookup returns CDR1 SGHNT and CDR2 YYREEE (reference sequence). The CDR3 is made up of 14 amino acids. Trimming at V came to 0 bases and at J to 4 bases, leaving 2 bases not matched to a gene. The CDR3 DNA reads TGTGCCAGCAGCTTGGACAGGGGGCGATACGAGCAGTACTTC. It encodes CASSLDRGRYEQYF. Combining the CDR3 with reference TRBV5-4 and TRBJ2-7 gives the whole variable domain ETGVTQSPTHLIKTRGQQVTLRCSSQSGHNTVSWYQQALGQGPQFIFQYYREEENGRGNFPPRFSGLQFPNYSSELNVNALELDDSALYLCASSLDRGRYEQYFGPGTRLTVT.

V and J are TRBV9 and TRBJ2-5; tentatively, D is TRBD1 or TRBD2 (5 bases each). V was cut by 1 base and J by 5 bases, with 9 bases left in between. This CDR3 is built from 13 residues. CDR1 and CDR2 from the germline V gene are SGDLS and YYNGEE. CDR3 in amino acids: CASSVTWGETQYF. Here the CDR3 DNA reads TGTGCCAGCAGCGTAACTTGGGGGGAGACCCAGTACTTC. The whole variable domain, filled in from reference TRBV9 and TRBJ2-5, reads DSGVTQTPKHLITATGQRVTLRCSPRSGDLSVYWYQQSLDQGLQFLIQYYNGEERAKGNILERFSAQQFPDLHSELNLSSLELGDSALYFCASSVTWGETQYFGPGTRLLVL.

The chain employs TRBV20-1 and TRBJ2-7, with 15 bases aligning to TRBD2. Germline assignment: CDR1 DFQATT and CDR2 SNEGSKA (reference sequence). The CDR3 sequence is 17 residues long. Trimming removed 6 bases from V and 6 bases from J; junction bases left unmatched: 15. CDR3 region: CSAQPPGLAGGEGEQYF. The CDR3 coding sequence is TGCAGTGCCCAACCCCCGGGACTAGCGGGAGGTGAAGGCGAGCAGTACTTC.

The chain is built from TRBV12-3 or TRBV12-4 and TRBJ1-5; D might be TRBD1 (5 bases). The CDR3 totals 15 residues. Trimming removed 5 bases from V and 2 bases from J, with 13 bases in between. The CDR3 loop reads CASSARGAGNQPQHF. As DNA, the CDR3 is TGTGCCAGCAGTGCCCGCGGGGCGGGCAATCAGCCCCAGCATTTT.

CDR3 DNA: TGTGCCAGCAGTTACTTTACGCCGGAGGGTGAAGCTTTCTTT. It encodes CASSYFTPEGEAFF. The chain uses TRBV6-5 and TRBJ1-1; D uncertain. Per the germline V gene, CDR1 is MNHEY and CDR2 is SVGAGI. This CDR3 has 14 residues. Trimming took 1 base from V and 7 from J, leaving 13 bases between them.

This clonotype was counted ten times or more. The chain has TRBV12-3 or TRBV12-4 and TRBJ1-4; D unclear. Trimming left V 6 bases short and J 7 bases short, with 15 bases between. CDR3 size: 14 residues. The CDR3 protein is CASRASGNGEKLFF. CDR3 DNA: TGTGCCAGCAGAGCGTCGGGAAACGGTGAAAAACTGTTTTTT.

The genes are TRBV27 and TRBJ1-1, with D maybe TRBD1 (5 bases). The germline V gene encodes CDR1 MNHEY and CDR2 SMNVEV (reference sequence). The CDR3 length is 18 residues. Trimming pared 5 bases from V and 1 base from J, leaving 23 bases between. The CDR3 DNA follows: TGTGCCAGCAGTCCCCGGTGGACCCTCCTGGGGGGGAACACTGAAGCTTTCTTT. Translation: CASSPRWTLLGGNTEAFF.

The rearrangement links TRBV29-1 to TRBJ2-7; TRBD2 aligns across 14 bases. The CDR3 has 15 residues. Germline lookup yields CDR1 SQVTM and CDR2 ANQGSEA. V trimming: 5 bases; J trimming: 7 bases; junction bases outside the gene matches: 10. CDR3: CSVILGTSGSREQYF. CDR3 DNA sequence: TGCAGCGTTATCTTAGGGACTAGCGGGAGTAGGGAGCAGTACTTC.

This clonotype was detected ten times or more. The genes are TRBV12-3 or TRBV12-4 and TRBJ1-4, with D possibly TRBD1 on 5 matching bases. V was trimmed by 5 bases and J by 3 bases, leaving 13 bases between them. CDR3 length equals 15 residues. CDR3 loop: CASSLQGLANEKLFF. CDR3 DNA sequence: TGTGCCAGCAGTCTGCAGGGTTTGGCTAATGAAAAACTGTTTTTT.

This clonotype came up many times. The CDR3 here is CASSLDMTEAFF. The CDR3 nucleotides are TGTGCCAGCAGCTTAGATATGACTGAAGCTTTCTTT. This chain uses TRBV13 with TRBJ1-1; no clear D gene. Deletions cut 1 base from V and 5 bases from J, with 5 bases between. CDR1 is PRHDT and CDR2 is FYEKMQ in the germline V gene (reference sequence). The CDR3 covers 12 residues.

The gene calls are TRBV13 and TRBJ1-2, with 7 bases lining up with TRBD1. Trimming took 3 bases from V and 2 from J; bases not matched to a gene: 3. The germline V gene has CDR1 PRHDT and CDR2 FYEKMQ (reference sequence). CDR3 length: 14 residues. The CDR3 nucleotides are TGTGCCAGCAGCTTCGACAGGGACAACTATGGCTACACCTTC. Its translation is CASSFDRDNYGYTF.

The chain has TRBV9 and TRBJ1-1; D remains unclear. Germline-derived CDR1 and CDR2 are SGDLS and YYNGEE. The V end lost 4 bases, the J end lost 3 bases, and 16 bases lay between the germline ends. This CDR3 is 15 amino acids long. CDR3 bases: TGTGCCAGCAGCCCCCAGACGGGGAGGGACACTGAAGCTTTCTTT. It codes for CASSPQTGRDTEAFF.

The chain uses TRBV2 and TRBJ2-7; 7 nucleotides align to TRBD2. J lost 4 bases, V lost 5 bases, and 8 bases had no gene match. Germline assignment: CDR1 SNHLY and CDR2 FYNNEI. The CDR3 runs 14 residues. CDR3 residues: CASSYAGDGYEQYF. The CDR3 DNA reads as TGTGCCAGCAGTTATGCGGGAGATGGATACGAGCAGTACTTC. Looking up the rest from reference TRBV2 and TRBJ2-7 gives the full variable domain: EPEVTQTPSHQVTQMGQEVILRCVPISNHLYFYWYRQILGQKVEFLVSFYNNEISEKSEIFDDQFSVERPDGSNFTLKIRSTKLEDSAMYFCASSYAGDGYEQYFGPGTRLTVT.

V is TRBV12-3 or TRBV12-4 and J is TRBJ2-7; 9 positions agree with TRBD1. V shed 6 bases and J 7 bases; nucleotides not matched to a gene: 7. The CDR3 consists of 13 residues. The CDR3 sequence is CASRLQGAQEQYF. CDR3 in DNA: TGTGCCAGCAGGCTACAGGGGGCTCAGGAGCAGTACTTC.

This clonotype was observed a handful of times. CDR3 nucleotide sequence: TGTGCCTGGAGTCGTGGGGGGGACACATATGGCTACACCTTC. Its protein product is CAWSRGGDTYGYTF. The chain is built from TRBV30 and TRBJ1-2, with D perhaps matching TRBD1 (6 bases). V was shortened by 2 bases and J by 5 bases, with 15 bases between the two germline ends. Germline V gene sequence: CDR1 GTSNPN, CDR2 SVGIG (reference sequence). CDR3 length: 14 amino acids. The full variable domain, in which reference TRBV30 and TRBJ1-2 provide the parts outside the CDR3, is SQTIHQWPATLVQPVGSPLSLECTVEGTSNPNLYWYRQAAGRGLQLLFYSVGIGQISSEVPQNLSASRPQDRQFILSSKKLLLSDSGFYLCAWSRGGDTYGYTFGSGTRLTVV.

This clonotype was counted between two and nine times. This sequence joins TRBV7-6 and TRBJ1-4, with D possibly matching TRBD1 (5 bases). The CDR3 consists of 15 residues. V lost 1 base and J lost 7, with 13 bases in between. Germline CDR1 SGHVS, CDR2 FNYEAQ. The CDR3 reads CASSLGAGRGEKLFF. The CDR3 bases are TGTGCCAGCAGCTTAGGCGCAGGGAGGGGTGAAAAACTGTTTTTT.

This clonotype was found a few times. CDR3 residues: CSAPTETNYGYTF. CDR3 sequence (DNA): TGCAGTGCACCTACCGAGACTAACTATGGCTACACCTTC. The genes are TRBV20-1 and TRBJ1-2; D remains ambiguous. The CDR3 consists of 13 residues. CDR1 and CDR2 (germline): DFQATT, SNEGSKA (reference sequence). The germline V and J ends were trimmed by 6 bases and 0 bases, with 11 bases remaining between them.

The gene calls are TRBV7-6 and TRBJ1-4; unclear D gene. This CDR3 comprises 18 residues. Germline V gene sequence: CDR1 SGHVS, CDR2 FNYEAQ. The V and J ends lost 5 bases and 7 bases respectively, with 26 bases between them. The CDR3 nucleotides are TGTGCCAGCAGCCCCAGGACGGTGCGAAGGCCTTGGGGTGAAAAACTGTTTTTT. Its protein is CASSPRTVRRPWGEKLFF.

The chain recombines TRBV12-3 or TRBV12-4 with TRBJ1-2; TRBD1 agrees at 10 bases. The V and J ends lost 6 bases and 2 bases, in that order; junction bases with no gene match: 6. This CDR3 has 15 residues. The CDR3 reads CASRGTTGGNYGYTF. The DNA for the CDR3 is TGTGCCAGCAGGGGTACGACAGGGGGCAACTATGGCTACACCTTC.